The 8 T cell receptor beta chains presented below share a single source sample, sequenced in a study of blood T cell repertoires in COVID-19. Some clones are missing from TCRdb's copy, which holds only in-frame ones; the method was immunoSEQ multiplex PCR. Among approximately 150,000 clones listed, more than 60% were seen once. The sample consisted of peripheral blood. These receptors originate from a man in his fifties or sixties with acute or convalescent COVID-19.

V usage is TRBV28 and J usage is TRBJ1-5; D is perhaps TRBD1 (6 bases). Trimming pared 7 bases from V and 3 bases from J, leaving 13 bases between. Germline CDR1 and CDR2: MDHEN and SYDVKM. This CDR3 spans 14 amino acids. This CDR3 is CASTPDRNNQPQHF. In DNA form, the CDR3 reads TGTGCCAGCACACCGGACAGAAACAATCAGCCCCAGCATTTT.

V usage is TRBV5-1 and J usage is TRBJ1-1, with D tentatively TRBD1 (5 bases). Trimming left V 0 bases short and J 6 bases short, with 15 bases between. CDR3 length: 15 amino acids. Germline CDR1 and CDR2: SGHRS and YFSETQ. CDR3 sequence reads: CASSLAGRQGAEAFF. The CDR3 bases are TGCGCCAGCAGCTTGGCCGGACGGCAGGGCGCTGAAGCTTTCTTT.

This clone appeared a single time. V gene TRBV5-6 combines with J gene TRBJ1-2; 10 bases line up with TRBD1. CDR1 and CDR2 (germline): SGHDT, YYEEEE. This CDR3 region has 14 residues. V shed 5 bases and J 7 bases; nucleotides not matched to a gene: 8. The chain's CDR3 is CASRTGTGDSGYTF. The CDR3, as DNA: TGTGCCAGCAGGACCGGGACAGGGGACTCTGGCTACACCTTC.

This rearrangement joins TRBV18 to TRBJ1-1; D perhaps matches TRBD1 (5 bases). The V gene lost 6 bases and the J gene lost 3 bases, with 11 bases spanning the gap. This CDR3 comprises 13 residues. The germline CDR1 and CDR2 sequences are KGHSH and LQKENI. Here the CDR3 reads CASSTAGDTEAFF. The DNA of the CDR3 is TGTGCCAGCTCCACGGCGGGGGACACTGAAGCTTTCTTT. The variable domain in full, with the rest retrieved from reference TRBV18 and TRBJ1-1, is NAGVMQNPRHLVRRRGQEARLRCSPMKGHSHVYWYRQLPEEGLKFMVYLQKENIIDESGMPKERFSAEFPKEGPSILRIQQVVRGDSAAYFCASSTAGDTEAFFGQGTRLTVV.

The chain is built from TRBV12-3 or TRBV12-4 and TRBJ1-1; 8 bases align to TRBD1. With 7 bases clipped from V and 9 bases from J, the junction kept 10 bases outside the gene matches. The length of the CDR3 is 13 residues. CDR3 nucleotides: TGTGCCAGCACTAGCGGACAGGGTCTGAAAGCTTTCTTT. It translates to CASTSGQGLKAFF.

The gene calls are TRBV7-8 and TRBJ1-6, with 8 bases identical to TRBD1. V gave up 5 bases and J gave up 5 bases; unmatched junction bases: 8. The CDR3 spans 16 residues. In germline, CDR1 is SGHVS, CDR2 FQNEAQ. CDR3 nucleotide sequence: TGTGCCAGCAGCCCCCCCGGGACAGGTCATAATTCACCCCTCCACTTT. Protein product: CASSPPGTGHNSPLHF.

In DNA, the CDR3 is TGTGCCAGCAGCACTGGGACACAGGTTTCCTACGAGCAGTACGTC. Protein: CASSTGTQVSYEQYV. This sequence joins TRBV6-5 and TRBJ2-7; D is possibly TRBD1 (6 bases). Deletions cut 6 bases from V and 1 base from J, with 16 bases between. CDR3 length: 15 residues. Germline V gene sequence: CDR1 MNHEY, CDR2 SVGAGI.

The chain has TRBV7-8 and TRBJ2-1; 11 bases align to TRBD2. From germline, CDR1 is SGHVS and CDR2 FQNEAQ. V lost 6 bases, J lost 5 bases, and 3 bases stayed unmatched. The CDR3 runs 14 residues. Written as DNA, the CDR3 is TGTGCCAGCAGACCGGGACTAGCGGACAATGAGCAGTTCTTC. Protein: CASRPGLADNEQFF.